These T cell receptor beta chains were read from a single sample in a study of blood T cell repertoires in COVID-19. Clones were sequenced by immunoSEQ multiplex PCR, and TCRdb holds only the in-frame ones, with some missing. The sample lists 110,000 to 150,000 clones; more than 80% were seen once. Sequencing input: PBMCs or T cells enriched from blood (not recorded which). Receptor source: a woman aged 18-29 years who had been exposed to COVID-19. Each CDR3 is given with its conserved first and last residue. Each record gives: J gene, D gene, V gene, clone size, CDR3 DNA, CDR3 protein. D genes are given only for firm matches. The size of a clone is reported for some rows only, either as once, few or many, or as a class for expanded clones.

TRBJ2-7 . TRBV7-3 . TGTGCCAGCAGCTTACGTTCTAGCCTTTCCTACGAGCAGTACTTC CASSLRSSLSYEQYF
TRBJ2-7 TRBD1 TRBV28 . TGTGCCAGCAGTCTCGGGACAGGGGGGTACGAGCAGTACTTC CASSLGTGGYEQYF
TRBJ1-1 . TRBV29-1 . TGCAGCGTTTTCCTCCAGGGTCTGATACCTGAAGCTTTCTTT CSVFLQGLIPEAFF
TRBJ2-7 TRBD2 TRBV30 few TGTGCCTGGAGTTCGGGACTAGCGGGGACCTACGAGCAGTACTTC CAWSSGLAGTYEQYF
TRBJ2-7 TRBD2 TRBV27 many TGTGCCAGCAGCCTTTGGGGTAGCGGGAGTGTCGCCTACGAGCAGTACTTC CASSLWGSGSVAYEQYF
TRBJ1-2 . TRBV5-6 . TGTGCCAGCAGCTTGGAGTTTTCGGGCTATGGCTACACCTTC CASSLEFSGYGYTF
TRBJ2-5 . TRBV12-3/TRBV12-4 many TGTGCCAGCAGTCAACAAGAGACCCAGTACTTC CASSQQETQYF
TRBJ2-1 . TRBV28 . TGTGCCAGCAGTTTGGGGGGTTCGTACTACAATGAGCAGTTCTTC CASSLGGSYYNEQFF
TRBJ2-7 . TRBV30 . TGTGCCTGGAGAAGAAATAGCCTCAGAGGGTACGAGCAGTACTTC CAWRRNSLRGYEQYF
TRBJ2-4 TRBD1 TRBV15 . TGTGCCACCCAACCGGGACAGGGGAAAAACATTCAGTACTTC CATQPGQGKNIQYF
TRBJ2-2 . TRBV4-2 . TGTGCCAGCAGCCAAGAAGCGGGCCGGACCGGGGAGCTGTTTTTT CASSQEAGRTGELFF
TRBJ2-1 TRBD1 TRBV18 . TGTGCCAGCTCATTCGACAGGGTATCCTACAATGAGCAGTTCTTC CASSFDRVSYNEQFF
TRBJ1-6 TRBD1 TRBV30 . TGTGCGTCGACAGGGATAAATTCACCCCTCCACTTT CASTGINSPLHF
TRBJ1-5 . TRBV28 . TGTGCGGCGGGGGGGGGAAGGGGCCAGCCCCAGCATTTT CAAGGGRGQPQHF
TRBJ2-2 TRBD2 TRBV13 . TGTGCCAGCAGCTTACCACAGCGGGAGGCAAACACCGGGGAGCTGTTTTTT CASSLPQREANTGELFF
TRBJ2-5 TRBD2 TRBV5-5 . TGTGCCAGCAGCTTGGGACTAGCGGGAACGGCAGAGACCCAGTACTTC CASSLGLAGTAETQYF
TRBJ1-1 TRBD1 TRBV29-1 . TGCAGCGTTGAGCCAGGGGGCATGGAAGCTTTCTTT CSVEPGGMEAFF
TRBJ2-2 . TRBV24-1 . TGTGCCACCAGTGACTTTCAGGGCGGGGACACCGGGGAGCTGTTTTTT CATSDFQGGDTGELFF
TRBJ1-1 TRBD1 TRBV6-5 . TGTGCCAGCAGTTTTGACAGGGTCTCGGGCACTGAAGCTTTCTTT CASSFDRVSGTEAFF
TRBJ1-2 . TRBV30 . TGTGCCTGGTCCGAAACAGGGTCCTACACCTTC CAWSETGSYTF
TRBJ2-7 TRBD1 TRBV4-1 . TGCGCCAGCAGCCAAGTTCCGGGGACAGGATCCTCCTACGAGCAGTACTTC CASSQVPGTGSSYEQYF
TRBJ1-5 TRBD1 TRBV5-1 . TGCGCCAGCAGCTGGGACAGGAATCAGCCCCAGCATTTT CASSWDRNQPQHF
TRBJ2-7 TRBD2 TRBV30 . TGTGCCTGGAGCGCCGGACTAGTGGGTGAGCAGTACTTC CAWSAGLVGEQYF
TRBJ2-7 . TRBV20-1 once TGCAGTGCTAGAAAGGGGTACGAGCAGTACTTC CSARKGYEQYF
TRBJ2-7 TRBD1 TRBV6-5 . TGTGCCAGCAAATATTCACAGGGGGCCTACGAGCAGTACTTC CASKYSQGAYEQYF
TRBJ1-2 TRBD1 TRBV27 . TGTGCCAGCAGTCCCCAACGACAGGGCTATGGCTACACCTTC CASSPQRQGYGYTF
TRBJ1-3 . TRBV28 . TGTGCCAGCAGCCTTATTACAGGGCCTGGAAACACCATATATTTT CASSLITGPGNTIYF
TRBJ1-2 . TRBV9 . TGTGCCAGCAGCCCGGGGGGAGGCCACTATGGCTACACCTTC CASSPGGGHYGYTF
TRBJ2-7 . TRBV3-1/TRBV3-2 . TGTGCCAGCAGGCAGAGCGGCGGCGGGAACTACGAGCAGTACTTC CASRQSGGGNYEQYF
TRBJ2-3 . TRBV6-4 . TGTGCCAGCAGTGAACAGCTACACACAGATACGCAGTATTTT CASSEQLHTDTQYF
TRBJ2-7 TRBD2 TRBV5-4 . TGTGCCAGCAGCTCATCGGGGGGTCCGCTATCCTACGAGCAGTACTTC CASSSSGGPLSYEQYF
TRBJ2-2 . TRBV19 few TGTGCCTCGACCCGGACAGGGAGGGTGCGTGCGAACACCGGGGAGCTGTTTTTT CASTRTGRVRANTGELFF
TRBJ1-2 . TRBV6-5 few TGTGCCAGCAGGACGGACATGACCGATGGCTACACCTTC CASRTDMTDGYTF
TRBJ1-5 . TRBV19 . TGTGCCAGTAGGCCTCCGGGGGTGTCGAGCAATCAGCCCCAGCATTTT CASRPPGVSSNQPQHF
TRBJ1-2 . TRBV9 . TGTGCCAGCAGCGTCGTACAGTCCTATGGCTACACCTTC CASSVVQSYGYTF
TRBJ2-7 TRBD1 TRBV11-2 . TGTGCCAGCAGCTTAACTACGGGACAGGCCTCCTACGAGCAGTACTTC CASSLTTGQASYEQYF
TRBJ1-1 . TRBV30 . TGTGCCTGGAGTGTTCGGAGGAACACTGAAGCTTTCTTT CAWSVRRNTEAFF
TRBJ1-2 . TRBV28 . TGTGCCAGCAGCCCTCTCCAGGGTAAGATGGATGGCTACACCTTC CASSPLQGKMDGYTF
TRBJ2-2 . TRBV4-3 many TGCGCCAGCAGCCAAGATCTGGGCGGGACCGGGGAGCTGTTTTTT CASSQDLGGTGELFF
TRBJ2-3 . TRBV9 . TGTGCCAGCAGCGACAGTCGGGGGAGTACGCAGTATTTT CASSDSRGSTQYF
TRBJ1-2 . TRBV5-4 few TGTGCCAGCACCCTGGTTGGGGGCGCCGGCTATGGCTACACCTTC CASTLVGGAGYGYTF
TRBJ1-1 . TRBV4-1 . TGCGCCAGCAGCCAAGGGCTTCGGGGCACTGAAGCTTTCTTT CASSQGLRGTEAFF
TRBJ2-3 TRBD2 TRBV7-9 . TGTGCCAGCAGGGAAGCGGGGATCACAGATACGCAGTATTTT CASREAGITDTQYF
TRBJ2-7 . TRBV18 . TGTGCCAGCTCACTCGCACAGATCCCCTACGAGCAGTACTTC CASSLAQIPYEQYF
TRBJ1-2 TRBD1 TRBV9 . TGTGCCAGCAGTCCGACAGGGGGCGTCGACTATGGCTACACCTTC CASSPTGGVDYGYTF
TRBJ2-1 . TRBV15 . TGTGCCACCAGCTTCCCCGACTCGAGCTCCTACAATGAGCAGTTCTTC CATSFPDSSSYNEQFF
TRBJ2-7 . TRBV28 . TGTGCCAGCAGTCCTTCGACAGCCTACGAGCAGTACTTC CASSPSTAYEQYF
TRBJ1-6 . TRBV14 . TGTGCCAGCAGCCGAATGGACAGTGGGCAATCACCCCTCCACTTT CASSRMDSGQSPLHF
TRBJ2-7 . TRBV5-1 . TGCGCCAGCAGCTTGGGGGGGCGCCTATACGAGCAGTACTTC CASSLGGRLYEQYF
TRBJ1-1 TRBD1 TRBV7-2 . TGTGCCAGCACCCCCGGGACAGTCAACACTGAAGCTTTCTTT CASTPGTVNTEAFF
TRBJ2-2 . TRBV7-3 . TGTGCCAGCAGCTTAACGGGCCAAACCGGGGAGCTGTTTTTT CASSLTGQTGELFF
TRBJ1-5 . TRBV21-1 . TGTGCCAGCAGCAAAGAGATGGGACAGGGGGAGAATAATAGCAATCAGCCCCAGCATTTT CASSKEMGQGENNSNQPQHF